A single sample gave rise to the 25 T cell receptor beta chains below, sequenced in a study of blood T cell repertoires in COVID-19. Profiled with immunoSEQ multiplex PCR; TCRdb holds only in-frame clones, not every one. The top ten hold around 0.91% of the sample, which has 250,000 or so clones, about 88% seen once. The sample was peripheral blood. The receptor set was obtained from a woman aged 40 to 50 who had recovered from COVID-19.

The chain carries TRBV5-4 and TRBJ1-1; D not certain. Germline CDR1 SGHNT, CDR2 YYREEE (reference sequence). The CDR3 length is 13 residues. With 4 bases removed from V and 1 base from J, the gap between germline ends came to 8 bases. CDR3 sequence (DNA): TGTGCCAGCAGCCCCGAGCGGAACACTGAAGCTTTCTTT. The encoded protein is CASSPERNTEAFF.

The sample holds a few counts of this clone. The chain couples TRBV7-9 to TRBJ1-1, with 9 bases matching TRBD1. From germline, CDR1 is SEHNR and CDR2 FQNEAQ (reference sequence). This CDR3 contains 14 residues. V was pared by 5 bases and J by 6 bases, with 7 bases of the junction left unmatched. The CDR3 region has the DNA TGTGCCAGCAGCGCCCGGACAGGGGAGGCTGAAGCTTTCTTT. Translating it yields CASSARTGEAEAFF.

This rearrangement joins TRBV25-1 to TRBJ1-2; 8 bases match TRBD1. Germline V lookup: CDR1 MGHDK, CDR2 SYGVNS. The ends lost 3 bases at V and 5 bases at J; junction bases unmatched: 2. This CDR3 comprises 13 residues. The CDR3 DNA follows: TGTGCCAGCAGTGAGTACAGGGGGTATGGCTACACCTTC. Its translation is CASSEYRGYGYTF.

The CDR3 DNA follows: TGTGCCAGCGGGGGGGGCAACAGGGTGATGGGCTATGGCTACACCTTC. This sequence encodes CASGGGNRVMGYGYTF. The chain couples TRBV2 to TRBJ1-2; a weak D match, TRBD1 (6 bases). CDR1 and CDR2 from the germline V gene are SNHLY and FYNNEI. The CDR3 covers 16 residues. Trimming cost V 8 bases and J 4 bases, with 23 bases left between them.

This chain uses TRBV24-1 with TRBJ2-1; the match to TRBD1 covers 8 bases. Germline V gene data show CDR1 as KGHDR and CDR2 as SFDVKD. V shed 4 bases and J 10 bases; nucleotides not matched to a gene: 5. This CDR3 is 13 amino acids long. CDR3 sequence: CATSDPGDREQFF. The CDR3 nucleotides are TGTGCCACCAGTGACCCCGGGGACAGGGAGCAGTTCTTC.

This chain links TRBV19 with TRBJ2-3; maybe TRBD2 (5 bases). Trimming pared 2 bases from V and 1 base from J, leaving 10 bases between. CDR1 is LNHDA and CDR2 is SQIVND in the germline V gene (reference sequence). The CDR3 runs to 15 residues. The CDR3 is CASSIRRKGTDTQYF. As DNA, the CDR3 is TGTGCCAGTAGTATAAGGAGGAAAGGCACAGATACGCAGTATTTT.

The rearrangement links TRBV7-9 to TRBJ2-3; 14 positions agree with TRBD2. Germline-derived CDR1 and CDR2 are SEHNR and FQNEAQ (reference sequence). V was pared by 7 bases and J by 2 bases, with 8 bases of the junction left unmatched. This CDR3 comprises 17 residues. The CDR3 sequence is CASTSRTSGRPTDTQYF. CDR3 sequence (DNA): TGTGCCAGCACCTCTCGGACTAGCGGGAGGCCCACAGATACGCAGTATTTT.

V usage is TRBV27 and J usage is TRBJ2-3; maybe TRBD2 (6 bases). V was cut by 10 bases and J by 14 bases, with 19 bases left in between. From germline, CDR1 is MNHEY and CDR2 SMNVEV (reference sequence). The CDR3 totals 11 residues. CDR3 region: CATHRGSWWYF. The CDR3 DNA reads as TGTGCCACCCACCGGGGGTCCTGGTGGTATTTT.

This clone was seen only a few times. The chain is built from TRBV5-5 and TRBJ1-6, with a possible D match to TRBD1 (6 bases). The CDR3 is 14 amino acids. Germline V gives CDR1 SGHKS, CDR2 YYEKEE (reference sequence). Trimming shortened V by 2 bases and J by 10 bases, and 13 bases separated the two germline ends. CDR3 DNA sequence: TGTGCCAGCAGCTTAGACCCCAGGGGATCACCCCTCCACTTT. This translates into CASSLDPRGSPLHF.

V is TRBV19 and J is TRBJ2-3; 9 nucleotides agree with TRBD2. CDR3 length equals 16 residues. The germline gives CDR1 LNHDA, CDR2 SQIVND (reference sequence). The J segment lost 2 bases and the V segment lost 4 bases, leaving 7 bases of the junction unmatched. The CDR3 is CASSRASGAFTDTQYF. The CDR3 nucleotides are TGTGCCAGTAGTAGGGCTAGCGGGGCCTTCACAGATACGCAGTATTTT.

V gene TRBV18 combines with J gene TRBJ2-5, with D tentatively TRBD1 (5 bases). Germline CDR1 is KGHSH and CDR2 is LQKENI. The CDR3 covers 15 residues. V lost 1 base and J lost 2, with 11 bases in between. For the CDR3, the DNA is TGTGCCAGCTCACCACTACGGTCAGGGCAAGAGACCCAGTACTTC. Its protein is CASSPLRSGQETQYF.

V gene TRBV18 combines with J gene TRBJ2-2; 8 nucleotides agree with TRBD2. This CDR3 contains 16 residues. Trimming cost V 5 bases and J 4 bases; bases outside gene matches: 9. CDR1 and CDR2 from the germline V gene are KGHSH and LQKENI. In nucleotides, the CDR3 is TGTGCCAGCTCAAAAGCGGGAGCTCCGGGCACCGGGGAGCTGTTTTTT. Its protein is CASSKAGAPGTGELFF.

The CDR3, as DNA: TGTGCCAGCACCGGACAGGGGTTGATTAATGAAAAACTGTTTTTT. Its translation is CASTGQGLINEKLFF. The V gene is TRBV2, the J gene TRBJ1-4; 9 positions agree with TRBD1. In germline, CDR1 is SNHLY, CDR2 FYNNEI. The V gene end was trimmed by 7 bases and the J gene end by 4 bases; junction bases not matched to a gene: 7. The CDR3 contains 15 residues.

This clone was detected a few times. The chain combines TRBV9 with TRBJ2-7; TRBD2 is a possible D gene (6 bases). The CDR3 is 15 residues long. V was shortened by 0 bases and J by 2 bases, with 12 bases between the two germline ends. Germline CDR1 reads SGDLS; CDR2 reads YYNGEE. The CDR3: CASSVEGRGPYEQYF. CDR3 DNA: TGTGCCAGCAGCGTAGAGGGGCGGGGCCCCTACGAGCAGTACTTC.

The chain employs TRBV30 and TRBJ1-1; TRBD1 might be the D (5 bases). The CDR3 loop spans 17 amino acids. Germline V gene data show CDR1 as GTSNPN and CDR2 as SVGIG (reference sequence). Trimming cost V 0 bases and J 0 bases, with 17 bases left between them. The CDR3 loop is CAWSVQSAGRMNTEAFF. CDR3 in DNA: TGTGCCTGGAGTGTACAGAGTGCGGGGCGCATGAACACTGAAGCTTTCTTT.

The chain recombines TRBV3-1 (or the pseudogene TRBV3-2) with TRBJ1-2; maybe TRBD1 (5 bases). Trimming shortened V by 0 bases and J by 3 bases, and 8 bases separated the two germline ends. The CDR3 spans 14 residues. From germline, CDR1 is LGHDT and CDR2 YNNKEL (reference sequence). CDR3 loop: CASSQETRDYGYTF. Here the CDR3 DNA reads TGTGCCAGCAGCCAAGAGACCAGGGACTATGGCTACACCTTC.

The chain carries TRBV11-2 and TRBJ2-7; TRBD2 agrees at 10 bases. Germline loops: CDR1 SGHAT, CDR2 FQNNGV. The CDR3 is 15 amino acids. V gave up 5 bases and J gave up 5 bases; unmatched junction bases: 9. CDR3 in amino acids: CASSGRHGLADEQYF. The CDR3 coding sequence is TGTGCCAGCAGCGGGAGACACGGACTAGCGGACGAGCAGTACTTC.

The CDR3 DNA is TGTGCCACCCGAGGGCAGTTCAACTCCTACGAGCAGTACTTC. Its protein product is CATRGQFNSYEQYF. V and J are TRBV19 and TRBJ2-7; maybe TRBD2 (5 bases). In germline, CDR1 is LNHDA, CDR2 SQIVND (reference sequence). The CDR3 totals 14 residues. Trimming stripped 10 bases from V and 0 bases from J, with 16 bases between.

This clone was counted a single time. The chain's CDR3 is CASSRKTGTSAHEQYF. The CDR3 DNA follows: TGCGCCAGCAGCCGAAAGACCGGGACTAGCGCCCACGAGCAGTACTTC. This rearrangement joins TRBV4-1 to TRBJ2-7; 10 bases are shared with TRBD2. The length of the CDR3 is 16 residues. With 4 bases clipped from V and 5 bases from J, the junction kept 11 bases outside the gene matches. Germline V lookup: CDR1 MGHRA, CDR2 YSYEKL.

V and J are TRBV18 and TRBJ1-2; D unclear. From germline, CDR1 is KGHSH and CDR2 LQKENI. V was pared by 2 bases and J by 8 bases, with 9 bases between. CDR3 size: 12 residues. Here the CDR3 reads CASSPGPPGYTF. The CDR3 nucleotides are TGTGCCAGCTCACCAGGGCCTCCGGGCTACACCTTC.

The chain has TRBV2 and TRBJ1-2; 8 positions match TRBD1. V lost 6 bases, J lost 2 bases, and 5 bases stayed unmatched. CDR1 is SNHLY and CDR2 is FYNNEI in the germline V gene. The CDR3 is 14 residues long. The CDR3 bases are TGTGCCAGCAGCAGCGGACAGGGCAACTATGGCTACACCTTC. Its protein is CASSSGQGNYGYTF. Filled out from reference TRBV2 and TRBJ1-2, the complete variable domain reads EPEVTQTPSHQVTQMGQEVILRCVPISNHLYFYWYRQILGQKVEFLVSFYNNEISEKSEIFDDQFSVERPDGSNFTLKIRSTKLEDSAMYFCASSSGQGNYGYTFGSGTRLTVV.

The V gene is TRBV7-9, the J gene TRBJ1-4; no clear D gene. Looked up from germline, CDR1 is SEHNR and CDR2 is FQNEAQ (reference sequence). The CDR3 is made up of 13 amino acids. Trimming left V 1 base short and J 4 bases short, with 4 bases between. CDR3 protein: CASSLGVNEKLFF. The CDR3 DNA is TGTGCCAGCAGCTTAGGAGTTAATGAAAAACTGTTTTTT.

The chain joins TRBV27 to TRBJ1-6; 10 nucleotides match TRBD1. CDR3 length: 16 amino acids. Germline CDR1 reads MNHEY; CDR2 reads SMNVEV (reference sequence). V dropped 2 bases and J dropped 7; count of bases not matched to a gene: 5. The CDR3, as DNA: TGTGCCAGCAGTTTAAGGGACAGGGGCGCAAATTCACCCCTCCACTTT. This sequence encodes CASSLRDRGANSPLHF.

For this clone: Other DNA variants within this sample encode the same CDR3. CDR3 in DNA: TGTGCCAGCTCACCACCGGGCCGCACCTACGAGCAGTACTTC. This codes for CASSPPGRTYEQYF. The J gene is TRBJ2-7, the V gene TRBV18; no clear D gene. Trimming removed 0 bases at V and 2 bases at J, with 8 bases between. CDR3 length: 14 amino acids. From germline, CDR1 is KGHSH and CDR2 LQKENI.

The chain couples TRBV29-1 to TRBJ1-1, with 7 bases fitting TRBD1. Germline V gives CDR1 SQVTM, CDR2 ANQGSEA. Losses at the gene ends were 4 bases for V and 4 bases for J; bases not matched to a gene: 9. The CDR3 runs to 14 residues. The CDR3 sequence is CSVATQGTGTEAFF. The DNA for the CDR3 is TGCAGCGTTGCAACACAGGGGACGGGCACTGAAGCTTTCTTT.